The rows below give T cell receptor beta chains drawn from one sample of a study of blood T cell repertoires in COVID-19. The protocol was immunoSEQ multiplex PCR, while the TCRdb copy is restricted to in-frame clones and leaves out a portion. The sample has some 200,000 clones, approximately 82% seen once. Material for sequencing was peripheral blood. Receptor source: a human donor with acute or convalescent COVID-19. The donor label of this sample is uncertain. Each CDR3 is given with its conserved first and last residue. Each record gives: D gene, clone size, CDR3 length, J gene, V gene, CDR3 DNA, CDR3 protein. The D gene is left open where the match is weak. Only some rows state a clone size, as once, few, many or a class for expanded clones.

-,-,15,TRBJ1-2,TRBV6-6,TGTGCCAGCACGTCCCAGGGGCGGACAAACTATGGCTACACCTTC,CASTSQGRTNYGYTF
-,-,14,TRBJ1-4,TRBV18,TGTGCCAGCTCACTCGGGGGTACTAATGAAAAACTGTTTTTT,CASSLGGTNEKLFF
-,-,14,TRBJ1-5,TRBV15,TGTGCCACAGCGAGGGATATAGGCAATCAGCCCCAGCATTTT,CATARDIGNQPQHF
TRBD1,-,14,TRBJ1-2,TRBV5-4,TGTGCCAGCAGCCCGGGACAGGGGGGTCGGGGCTACACCTTC,CASSPGQGGRGYTF
-,-,12,TRBJ2-1,TRBV28,TGTGCCAGCAGAGAGCTTGACAATGAGCAGTTCTTC,CASRELDNEQFF
-,-,14,TRBJ2-3,TRBV6-5,TGTGCCAGCAGACATCCGACTAGCACAGATACGCAGTATTTT,CASRHPTSTDTQYF
-,-,13,TRBJ1-1,TRBV9,TGTGCCAGCAGCAAAGGGGAGGGCACTGAAGCTTTCTTT,CASSKGEGTEAFF
-,-,17,TRBJ2-7,TRBV14,TGTGCCAGCAGCCAAGCCCTGATGAAGACAGGTTCCTACGAGCAGTACTTC,CASSQALMKTGSYEQYF
-,-,13,TRBJ1-5,TRBV2,TGTGCCAGCGGCGGGGCAACCCAAGAGCCCCAGCATTTT,CASGGATQEPQHF
-,-,11,TRBJ2-1,TRBV30,TGTGCCCCCTCAGGCCTCAATGAGCAGTTCTTC,CAPSGLNEQFF
TRBD2,-,16,TRBJ2-1,TRBV9,TGTGCCAGCAGCATCCGACTAGCGGGAGCTTCAAATGAGCAGTTCTTC,CASSIRLAGASNEQFF
TRBD1,few,18,TRBJ1-6,TRBV28,TGTGCCAGCAGTACCCGACAGGGCAAGAGCTCCTATAATTCACCCCTCCACTTT,CASSTRQGKSSYNSPLHF
-,once,14,TRBJ2-5,TRBV18,TGTGCCAGCTCACCTTACAGGCCACCAGAGACCCAGTACTTC,CASSPYRPPETQYF
TRBD1,-,15,TRBJ2-7,TRBV9,TGTGCCAGCAGCGCCCAAGGACAGGGATGGGGCGAGCAGTACTTC,CASSAQGQGWGEQYF
-,-,12,TRBJ1-1,TRBV10-3,TGTGCCATCGCGCCAGGCAACACTGAAGCTTTCTTT,CAIAPGNTEAFF
TRBD2,-,12,TRBJ2-7,TRBV2,TGTGCCAGCAGACTAGCGGGATCCGAGCAGTACTTC,CASRLAGSEQYF
TRBD1,-,16,TRBJ2-3,TRBV7-9,TGTGCCAGCAGCCCGAACACAGGGGTCTACACAGATACGCAGTATTTT,CASSPNTGVYTDTQYF
-,few,15,TRBJ1-3,TRBV9,TGTGCCAGCAGCGCGGGTTCTTCCTCTGGAAACACCATATATTTT,CASSAGSSSGNTIYF
TRBD1,-,14,TRBJ1-2,TRBV29-1,TGCAGCGCCCGAGACAGGGGTTCTAACTATGGCTACACCTTC,CSARDRGSNYGYTF
-,once,13,TRBJ1-3,TRBV20-1,TGCAGTGCTAGTGGGGGGCCCAGAAACACCATATATTTT,CSASGGPRNTIYF
TRBD2,-,20,TRBJ2-1,TRBV5-1,TGCGCCAGCAGCTGGGCACGGGAGGATCACCCCACGGGCAAGTACAATGAGCAGTTCTTC,CASSWAREDHPTGKYNEQFF
-,-,19,TRBJ1-6,TRBV27,TGTGCCAGCAGTTTAAATTTGATTCCGGGGAGCTCCTATAATTCACCCCTCCACTTT,CASSLNLIPGSSYNSPLHF
TRBD2,-,11,TRBJ2-1,TRBV2,TGTGCCAGTACCCCCGGGACTAGGCAGTTCTTC,CASTPGTRQFF
TRBD1,once,16,TRBJ1-3,TRBV9,TGTGCCAGCAGCCGACAACAGGGGTACTCTGGAAACACCATATATTTT,CASSRQQGYSGNTIYF
TRBD2,-,16,TRBJ2-1,TRBV5-1,TGCGCCAGCAGCCAGGACCAGGCGGGAGGGACCAATGAGCAGTTCTTC,CASSQDQAGGTNEQFF
-,few,15,TRBJ1-2,TRBV16,TGTGCCAGCAGCCAATCATCAACAGCAAACTATGGCTACACCTTC,CASSQSSTANYGYTF
TRBD2,-,17,TRBJ2-1,TRBV5-1,TGCGCCAGCACTCGACTAGCGGGTAACCCCCAATCAAATGAGCAGTTCTTC,CASTRLAGNPQSNEQFF
TRBD2,-,15,TRBJ2-1,TRBV7-3,TGTGCCAGCAGCTTTTTAGCGGGAGAGGCCAATGAGCAGTTCTTC,CASSFLAGEANEQFF
TRBD1,-,12,TRBJ1-1,TRBV30,TGTGCCTGGAGACAGGGGGACACTGAAGCTTTCTTT,CAWRQGDTEAFF
TRBD1,-,15,TRBJ1-2,TRBV10-3,TGTGCCATCAGTGAAACCGGGACAGCAAACTATGGCTACACCTTC,CAISETGTANYGYTF
-,-,11,TRBJ1-1,TRBV24-1,TGTGCCACCAGTGATTTCGCTGAGGCTTTCTTT,CATSDFAEAFF
-,-,13,TRBJ2-7,TRBV12-3/TRBV12-4,TGTGCCAGCAGTTTTGGTGGGGGCGACGAGCAGTACTTC,CASSFGGGDEQYF
TRBD2,many,16,TRBJ2-1,TRBV14,TGTGCCAGCAGCTCCCTAGCGGGAGTAAGTTACAATGAGCAGTTCTTC,CASSSLAGVSYNEQFF
TRBD2,-,13,TRBJ2-5,TRBV7-3,TGTGCCAGCAGCCGCGGGAGCCTGGAGACCCAGTACTTC,CASSRGSLETQYF
-,-,13,TRBJ2-7,TRBV7-3,TGTGCCAGCAGCTTAGAACAGGGACGCGAGCAGTACTTC,CASSLEQGREQYF
TRBD1,-,14,TRBJ2-1,TRBV30,TGTGCCTGGACCGGGACAGGGGGTTACAATGAGCAGTTCTTC,CAWTGTGGYNEQFF
TRBD1,-,17,TRBJ1-3,TRBV30,TGTGCCTGGAGTGTATCCCCAGGGGGCTATTCTGGAAACACCATATATTTT,CAWSVSPGGYSGNTIYF
-,-,12,TRBJ2-7,TRBV30,TGTGCCTGGAGCGCGGCCGACTACGAGCAGTACTTC,CAWSAADYEQYF
TRBD2,-,17,TRBJ2-5,TRBV5-1,TGCGCCAGCAGCTTGACGCAGTCGGCGGGAGGTCGAGAGACCCAGTACTTC,CASSLTQSAGGRETQYF
-,-,15,TRBJ2-4,TRBV23-1,TGCGCCAGCAGGCCTCGAGGGGGAGCCAAAAACATTCAGTACTTC,CASRPRGGAKNIQYF
-,-,16,TRBJ1-6,TRBV7-2,TGTGCCAGCAGCTTAGAGGCAGGGTCCTATAATTCACCCCTCCACTTT,CASSLEAGSYNSPLHF
-,-,15,TRBJ1-6,TRBV6-6,TGTGCCAGCAGAAATGGGCCCATCTATAATTCACCCCTCCACTTT,CASRNGPIYNSPLHF